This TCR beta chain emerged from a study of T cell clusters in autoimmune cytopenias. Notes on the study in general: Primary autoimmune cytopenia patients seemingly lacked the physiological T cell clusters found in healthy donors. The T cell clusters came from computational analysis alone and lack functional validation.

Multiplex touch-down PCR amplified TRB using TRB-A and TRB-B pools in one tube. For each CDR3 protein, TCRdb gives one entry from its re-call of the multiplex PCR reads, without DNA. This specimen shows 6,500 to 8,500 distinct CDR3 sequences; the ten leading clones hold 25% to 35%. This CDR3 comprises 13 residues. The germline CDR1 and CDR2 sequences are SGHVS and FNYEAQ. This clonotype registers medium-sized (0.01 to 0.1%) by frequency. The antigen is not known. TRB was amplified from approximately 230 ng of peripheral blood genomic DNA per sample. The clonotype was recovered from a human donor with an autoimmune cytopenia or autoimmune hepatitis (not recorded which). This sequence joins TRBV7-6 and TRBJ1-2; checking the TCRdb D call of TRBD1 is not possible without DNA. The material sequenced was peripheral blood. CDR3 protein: CASSQGTGTGYTF.